The T cell receptor (beta chain) described here comes from a study of human T cells and chemical hapten exposure (dated by TCRdb to the early 2020s). The study in broad terms: For sensitization, 2% DPC in acetone was applied to a roughly 2 cm by roughly 2 cm area of upper inner arm skin. Throughout the approximately 25-week study period, patients were also given weekly therapeutic DPC doses on the scalp. Patch testing was done on the upper back using Finn chambers containing 0.01% DPC, and results were scored after 6 days according to International Contact Dermatitis Research Group standards. Most of the patients in the cohort were female, and the cohort covered alopecia areata with under or over 50% scalp involvement, alopecia totalis and alopecia universalis. Libraries were combined into a pool for sequencing, and differences in TCR yield between samples came mainly from small differences in library volumes within the pool. In alopecia patients, the study followed how the peripheral blood TCR repertoire changed in vivo over primary and secondary sensitization to diphenylcyclopropenone (DPC), a hapten. Blood samples were taken from patients before sensitization (week 0) and then at 2, 6 and about 24 weeks after DPC sensitization. About 30 alopecia patients provided blood for TCR sequencing at one to four time points (pre-sensitization, 2, 6 and 24 weeks). The paper's findings and limits, for the study overall: Patch test score correlated positively with the number of PT1 expanded TCRs, reaching significance at thresholds 8, 16 and 32 but not at 4. Because every patient had alopecia, a presumed autoimmune disease, the patients' immune response might differ from that of healthy individuals. DPC sensitization did not change the number of TCRs with a frequency above 1 in 1000, and there was no evidence of changes in global repertoire structure. Expanded TCRs formed significantly more large CDR3 similarity clusters than pre-sensitization or healthy control sets, consistent with antigen-driven responses. Repeated subsampling changed both the strength of the expansion versus patch-test correlation and the threshold at which that correlation became significant.

The CDR3 holds 17 amino acids from the cysteine to the phenylalanine. The entry retains the CDR3 DNA only, 51 bases that are in frame from base 1. CDR1 and CDR2 were assigned from the germline V gene as LGHNA and YSLEER. The junction carries 13 bases between V and J, which are trimmed by 2 bases and 2 bases respectively. This clonotype was seen repeatedly, ten times or more. What this receptor recognizes is not known. Base qualities are missing; no much larger clone stands one base away. Libraries were prepared through RACE. Sequencing was carried out with a NextSeq 500. During library preparation, unique molecular identifiers were attached to individual cDNA molecules so that TCRs could be counted quantitatively and reproducibly. Both TCR alpha and TCR beta chains were sequenced from each blood RNA sample. The published analysis was carried out like this. The median number of TCRs per sample was around 100,000, ranging from about 23,224 to 750,000. The Decombinator software suite was used to annotate the V, J and CDR3 of the TCR reads. For PS versus PT1 abundance plots, all samples were subsampled to the same number of TCRs (28,000). TCRs were defined as expanded if absent before sensitization and observed at least eight times at the 2-week time point. TCRdb reprocessed the public reads (quality trimming at Q25 with fastp, clone calling with MiXCR) and kept in-frame beta chains. All rows with the same CDR3 protein become a single entry with the most common DNA and genes. The V and J calls follow TCRdb's processing rather than the paper's. The sample data list approximately 84,000 distinct CDR3 sequences, and under 14% of these were observed just once. The ten largest account for about 1.4% of the sample.

Interpreted using the paper, the time point label stands for: patch test 2, 6 weeks after DPC sensitization. The treatment or condition label of this sample denotes: therapeutic diphenylcyclopropenone sensitization with weekly scalp DPC. At every patch-test visit, the blood draw took place before the patch test was put on. Eligible patients were aged 18 to 70, diagnosed with alopecia, deemed suitable for DPC therapy, and excluded if pregnant. Total RNA was extracted from unfractionated whole blood that had been collected in Tempus Blood RNA tubes. The sequenced sample was whole blood, obtained in connection with sensitization to the hapten diphenylcyclopropenone (DPC). The clonotype comes from a man between 18 and 35 years old with alopecia areata. Some clones in this sample may be carry-over from other donors' samples. The sequence joins TRBV4-3 to TRBJ2-6; the D gene could be either TRBD1 or TRBD2, each agreeing at 5 bases. The sequenced DNA is TGCGCCAGCAGCCAACAGTCCGGGGCTACTGGGGCCAACGTCCTGACTTTC. Translation gives CASSQQSGATGANVLTF.